This T cell receptor beta chain was obtained from a study of follicular helper T cells after annual influenza vaccination. Regarding time point: 2013-2014 season, 7 days after vaccination. This CDR3 contains 17 residues. From germline, CDR1 is SGDLS and CDR2 YYNGEE. The trim removed 3 bases at V and 3 bases at J, leaving 7 bases unmatched. Method: immunoSEQ multiplex PCR; TCRdb's copy keeps in-frame clones and lacks some. The sample lists roughly 9,900 clones, around 81% seen once, with around 0.58% in the top ten. The sample in question was CXCR5- memory CD4+ T cells sorted from blood, obtained 7 days after influenza vaccination. V and J are TRBV9 and TRBJ2-2; 11 bases match TRBD1. The receptor comes from an adult who received the influenza vaccine. In DNA, the CDR3 is TGTGCCAGCAGCGCAACTCCGGGACAGGGGGACACCGGGGAGCTGTTTTTT. Its translation: CASSATPGQGDTGELFF.